This record looks at one TCR beta chain sequence and its context. Its antigen is still unknown. The data stem from a study of monozygotic twins with cystic fibrosis. Overall study: Library input was 2.5 to 3 micrograms of fragmented DNA, with approximately 16 PCR cycles.

Germline V lookup: CDR1 MNHEY, CDR2 SVGAGI. The V segment lost 5 bases and the J segment 0 bases; nucleotides outside the gene matches: 5. The CDR3 has 15 residues. Whole-study results and caveats: Monozygotic CF twins shared more identical nucleotide clonotypes than unrelated patients.

The table came from immunoSEQ multiplex PCR; TCRdb's copy has only in-frame clones and leaves some out. The table includes about 35,000 clones, under 70% detected once. The V gene is TRBV6-5, the J gene TRBJ2-7, with TRBD2 identical over 9 bases. The sequencing sample was made of blood. The clonotype comes from a girl aged 10 to 17 with cystic fibrosis. The CDR3 DNA reads as TGTGCCAGCAGTCCTAGCGGGACCCTCTCCTACGAGCAGTACTTC. This gives the protein CASSPSGTLSYEQYF.